These 18 T cell receptor beta chains came from one sample sequenced in a study of blood T cell repertoires in COVID-19. Clones were read by immunoSEQ multiplex PCR, and TCRdb kept only the in-frame ones, dropping some. The sample includes approximately 350,000 clones, roughly 90% of them seen just once. The sequencing input was peripheral blood. Source of these receptors: a woman aged 25 to 45 with COVID-19, enrolled during active disease.

This sequence joins TRBV27 and TRBJ2-3; 8 nucleotides match TRBD2. The V segment lost 6 bases and the J segment 6 bases; nucleotides outside the gene matches: 11. Germline V gives CDR1 MNHEY, CDR2 SMNVEV (reference sequence). The CDR3 has 15 residues. CDR3 nucleotide sequence: TGTGCCAGCAGCTTTAAGACCGGGGGGGCGGATACGCAGTATTTT. It translates to CASSFKTGGADTQYF.

The chain uses TRBV4-2 and TRBJ1-1; 9 bases line up with TRBD1. Germline trimming cut 5 bases from V and 5 bases from J; bases unmatched to any gene: 12. From germline, CDR1 is LGHNA and CDR2 YNFKEQ. The CDR3 has 16 residues. CDR3 region: CASSLTGGAVRTEAFF. For the CDR3, the DNA is TGTGCCAGCAGCTTAACAGGGGGCGCGGTAAGGACTGAAGCTTTCTTT.

This rearrangement joins TRBV19 to TRBJ2-7; D call uncertain. CDR3 length: 15 amino acids. V was pared by 8 bases and J by 0 bases, with 17 bases between. Germline CDR1 reads LNHDA; CDR2 reads SQIVND (reference sequence). This chain's CDR3 is CASGGYFGFSYEQYF. The CDR3 bases are TGTGCCAGTGGCGGATACTTTGGGTTCTCCTACGAGCAGTACTTC.

This clone was picked up one time. The rearrangement links TRBV4-1 to TRBJ1-2; TRBD1 might be the D (6 bases). CDR3 length equals 15 residues. Germline assignment: CDR1 MGHRA and CDR2 YSYEKL. Trimming took off 0 bases at V and 1 base at J, with 9 bases between the two ends. The CDR3 reads CASSQEYRVNYGYTF. CDR3 sequence (DNA): TGCGCCAGCAGCCAAGAGTACAGGGTTAACTATGGCTACACCTTC.

This clone came up a few times. The V call is TRBV28, the J call TRBJ1-6, with TRBD1 as a possible D gene (6 bases). CDR3 length equals 16 residues. Germline CDR1 MDHEN, CDR2 SYDVKM. The V end lost 7 bases, the J end lost 0 bases, and 13 bases lay between the germline ends. DNA for the CDR3: TGTGCCAGCACCGTTTCAGGGGCCTCCTATAATTCACCCCTCCACTTT. This gives the protein CASTVSGASYNSPLHF. Supplemented by reference TRBV28 and TRBJ1-6, the full variable domain reads DVKVTQSSRYLVKRTGEKVFLECVQDMDHENMFWYRQDPGLGLRLIYFSYDVKMKEKGDIPEGYSVSREKKERFSLILESASTNQTSMYLCASTVSGASYNSPLHFGNGTRLTVT.

The CDR3 coding sequence is TGTGCCAGCTCACCACCCGGGGGGACCCATGAAGCTTTCTTT. It translates to CASSPPGGTHEAFF. The V and J genes are TRBV18 and TRBJ1-1, with a tentative D call TRBD1 (5 bases). CDR1 and CDR2 (germline): KGHSH, LQKENI. V shed 0 bases and J shed 7 bases, with 12 bases lying between them. This CDR3 comprises 14 residues.

The rearrangement joins TRBV7-2 to TRBJ2-3, with TRBD2 matching over 11 bases. The germline V gene has CDR1 SGHTA and CDR2 FQGNSA. The CDR3 has 16 residues. The trim removed 5 bases at V and 5 bases at J, leaving 9 bases unmatched. The DNA for the CDR3 is TGTGCCAGCAGCCCTTTAGCGGGGGGGATATTAGATACGCAGTATTTT. It encodes CASSPLAGGILDTQYF.

V is TRBV28 and J is TRBJ1-5, with 7 bases that match TRBD1. V dropped 2 bases and J dropped 6; count of bases not matched to a gene: 10. Germline CDR1 is MDHEN and CDR2 is SYDVKM. The CDR3 length is 16 residues. CDR3 coding DNA: TGTGCCAGCAGTTTACCCAGACATTGGACAGGTCAGCCCCAGCATTTT. It encodes CASSLPRHWTGQPQHF.

The CDR3 protein is CASSSGGPPNEKLFF. CDR3 DNA: TGTGCCAGCAGTTCAGGGGGGCCCCCGAATGAAAAACTGTTTTTT. The genes are TRBV28 and TRBJ1-4; 7 nucleotides agree with TRBD1. J lost 5 bases, V lost 4 bases, and 7 bases had no gene match. The CDR3 totals 15 residues. Germline CDR1 and CDR2: MDHEN and SYDVKM. Full variable domain (rest looked up from reference TRBV28 and TRBJ1-4): DVKVTQSSRYLVKRTGEKVFLECVQDMDHENMFWYRQDPGLGLRLIYFSYDVKMKEKGDIPEGYSVSREKKERFSLILESASTNQTSMYLCASSSGGPPNEKLFFGSGTQLSVL.

CDR3 DNA: TGTGCCAGCAGCTACGGGACAGGACTTGAAAAACTGTTTTTT. It yields the protein CASSYGTGLEKLFF. The chain employs TRBV5-6 and TRBJ1-4; 8 positions match TRBD1. Unmatched junction bases numbered 5, after V lost 3 bases and J lost 7 bases. Germline CDR1 reads SGHDT; CDR2 reads YYEEEE. The CDR3 is 14 residues long.

The chain combines TRBV19 with TRBJ1-5; 8 bases line up with TRBD1. This CDR3 contains 16 residues. Germline V lookup: CDR1 LNHDA, CDR2 SQIVND (reference sequence). The junction had 7 bases not matched to a gene; V was cut back by 6 bases and J by 0 bases. The CDR3 bases are TGTGCCAGTAGCGGCAGACAGGGGTATAGCAATCAGCCCCAGCATTTT. Its protein is CASSGRQGYSNQPQHF.

The chain combines TRBV7-2 with TRBJ2-7; D perhaps matches TRBD1 (6 bases). The CDR3 is made up of 14 amino acids. CDR1 and CDR2 from the germline V gene are SGHTA and FQGNSA. V lost 5 bases, J lost 4 bases, and 15 bases lay in between. The CDR3 region has the DNA TGTGCCAGCAGCCCAGTTGGGGGCGCGTACGAGCAGTACTTC. Its translation: CASSPVGGAYEQYF.

This chain uses TRBV19 with TRBJ1-1, with 7 nucleotides matching TRBD1. In germline, CDR1 is LNHDA, CDR2 SQIVND (reference sequence). Trimming cost V 8 bases and J 0 bases; bases outside gene matches: 6. The CDR3 length is 14 residues. The CDR3 is CASGGQRMNTEAFF. The CDR3 bases are TGTGCCAGTGGGGGACAGAGGATGAACACTGAAGCTTTCTTT.

The CDR3, as DNA: TGTGCCAGCAGAAGTTTACAGCTAGCGGGCACAGATACGCAGTATTTT. It yields the protein CASRSLQLAGTDTQYF. This sequence joins TRBV28 and TRBJ2-3; 7 bases match TRBD2. The CDR3 covers 16 residues. J gave up 1 base and V 6 bases, and 10 bases lay outside the gene matches. Germline CDR1 and CDR2: MDHEN and SYDVKM.

The chain joins TRBV7-8 to TRBJ2-3; maybe TRBD1 (6 bases). Deletions cut 5 bases from V and 2 bases from J, with 11 bases between. The CDR3 has 14 amino acids. CDR1 and CDR2 from the germline V gene are SGHVS and FQNEAQ. CDR3 nucleotides: TGTGCCAGCAGCCCGGGACAACTCACAGATACGCAGTATTTT. It codes for CASSPGQLTDTQYF. The whole variable domain, remainder taken from reference TRBV7-8 and TRBJ2-3, is GAGVSQSPRYKVAKRGQDVALRCDPISGHVSLFWYQQALGQGPEFLTYFQNEAQLDKSGLPSDRFFAERPEGSVSTLKIQRTQQEDSAVYLCASSPGQLTDTQYFGPGTRLTVL.

CDR3 nucleotides: TGTGCCAGCAGCCAAGCGTCCGGGGGGGGTCATTTGACGCAGTATTTT. Amino acids: CASSQASGGGHLTQYF. J is TRBJ2-3 and V is TRBV4-2, with 8 bases fitting TRBD2. With 1 base clipped from V and 9 bases from J, the junction kept 12 bases outside the gene matches. The CDR3 is made up of 16 amino acids. CDR1 and CDR2 from the germline V gene are LGHNA and YNFKEQ.

The chain is built from TRBV21-1 and TRBJ1-1; no check of the table's D call, TRBD1, against the DNA was made. TRBV21-1 constitutes a pseudogene. This CDR3 is built from 15 residues. The CDR3 here is CASSKDGPHHFEAFF. CDR3 nucleotides: TGTGCCAGCAGCAAAGATGGGCCACACCACTTTGAAGCTTTCTTT.

V usage is TRBV6-2 or TRBV6-3 and J usage is TRBJ1-6; D ambiguous. Germline V gives CDR1 MNHEY, CDR2 SVGEGT. The CDR3 spans 15 residues. Trimming stripped 5 bases from V and 7 bases from J, with 15 bases between. The CDR3 coding sequence is TGTGCCAGCAGTGACAACTTGGGTGGCAATTCACCCCTCCACTTT. This codes for CASSDNLGGNSPLHF.